Many counts were recorded for the clone carrying this T cell receptor beta chain. Its antigen is not identified. From the 5' RACE reads, TCRdb called clonotypes with MiXCR, one entry per CDR3 protein. Altogether 300,000 to 350,000 distinct CDR3 sequences are present, approximately 10% being singletons, with the ten largest covering roughly 9.5%. This specimen comes from a study of CD8 T cells in ankylosing spondylitis. Study-wide findings and caveats: A CD8+ phenotype characterized the disease-linked clones, which were relatively rare in peripheral blood.

The material sequenced was blood, either unsorted or a sorted T cell fraction (not recorded which). This sequence originates from a female donor with ankylosing spondylitis or in good health (not recorded which).

CDR3: CSATLAGGETQYF. Written as DNA, the CDR3 is TGCAGTGCTACTCTAGCGGGGGGAGAGACCCAGTACTTC. The chain has TRBV20-1 and TRBJ2-5; the match to TRBD2 covers 11 bases. V was clipped by 4 bases and J by 4 bases; unmatched bases: 2. Germline V gene sequence: CDR1 DFQATT, CDR2 SNEGSKA (reference sequence). This CDR3 spans 13 amino acids.